These 27 T cell receptor beta chains share one sample of origin, sequenced in a study of T-cell memory formation after mild COVID-19. TCRdb reanalysed the 5' RACE reads using MiXCR and keeps one entry per CDR3 protein. The sample has around 310,000 distinct CDR3 sequences, around 20% seen once; the top ten hold 21%. What was sequenced was PBMCs or a T cell subset sorted from them (not recorded which). The receptors were gathered from a young man who had mild COVID-19 (a few samples of this study predate the infection). Cell type and time point are not known.

The chain uses TRBV6-5 and TRBJ1-3; D gene unclear. CDR1 and CDR2 (germline): MNHEY, SVGAGI. With 2 bases removed from V and 4 bases from J, the gap between germline ends came to 0 bases. The CDR3 is made up of 11 amino acids. The CDR3: CASSYGNTIYF. DNA for the CDR3: TGTGCCAGCAGTTACGGAAACACCATATATTTT.

The chain combines TRBV29-1 with TRBJ1-1, with 8 bases aligning to TRBD1. Germline-derived CDR1 and CDR2 are SQVTM and ANQGSEA. This CDR3 spans 14 amino acids. J was trimmed by 0 bases and V by 7 bases; bases with no gene match: 7. CDR3 coding DNA: TGCAGCGCCCTGGGGGGACAGGTGAACACTGAAGCTTTCTTT. As protein: CSALGGQVNTEAFF.

A few counts support this clonotype. The rearrangement uses TRBV6-5 and TRBJ1-1; D is unresolved. Trimming removed 7 bases from V and 0 bases from J, with 15 bases in between. The CDR3 has 15 residues. The germline V gene has CDR1 MNHEY and CDR2 SVGAGI. The CDR3: CASTRLGRLNTEAFF. CDR3 coding DNA: TGTGCCAGCACCCGCCTAGGCAGATTGAACACTGAAGCTTTCTTT.

The chain carries TRBV2 and TRBJ1-1; TRBD1 might be the D (5 bases). The CDR3 has 14 residues. V was trimmed by 6 bases and J by 1 base, leaving 12 bases between them. CDR1 is SNHLY, CDR2 FYNNEI, per germline. DNA of the CDR3: TGTGCCAGCAGACCTCGGGGCGGGAACACTGAAGCTTTCTTT. It codes for CASRPRGGNTEAFF.

This clonotype was counted only a few times. The chain joins TRBV5-1 to TRBJ2-2; 8 bases match TRBD2. Germline-derived CDR1 and CDR2 are SGHRS and YFSETQ. The J segment lost 1 base and the V segment lost 3 bases, leaving 5 bases of the junction unmatched. The CDR3 extends over 16 amino acids. The CDR3 DNA sequence: TGCGCCAGCAGCTGGTCTCTAGCGGGGAACACCGGGGAGCTGTTTTTT. Its translation: CASSWSLAGNTGELFF.

This clonotype was seen a few times. The CDR3, as DNA: TGCGCCAGCAGCTACCGCGGGGTTAGCACAGATACGCAGTATTTT. Translating it yields CASSYRGVSTDTQYF. V is TRBV5-1 and J is TRBJ2-3, with D possibly matching TRBD2 (6 bases). This CDR3 region has 15 residues. V dropped 3 bases and J dropped 0 bases, with 11 bases sitting between them. The germline V gene has CDR1 SGHRS and CDR2 YFSETQ.

This clonotype was observed a handful of times. V gene TRBV5-1 combines with J gene TRBJ1-4; no definite D call. Germline CDR1 reads SGHRS; CDR2 reads YFSETQ. CDR3 length: 15 residues. Trimming took off 2 bases at V and 3 bases at J, with 11 bases between the two ends. The CDR3 loop is CASSFSRIANEKLFF. The CDR3 DNA follows: TGCGCCAGCAGCTTTTCGCGAATAGCTAATGAAAAACTGTTTTTT.

The V call is TRBV20-1, the J call TRBJ1-6; 7 bases are shared with TRBD1. V shed 3 bases and J 9 bases; nucleotides not matched to a gene: 8. CDR1 and CDR2 from the germline V gene are DFQATT and SNEGSKA (reference sequence). The CDR3 consists of 14 residues. CDR3 region: CSASQPGQPSPLHF. CDR3 in DNA: TGCAGTGCTAGCCAACCGGGACAGCCTTCACCCCTCCACTTT.

CDR3 region: CASSEELGTGQFF. The CDR3 DNA follows: TGTGCCAGCAGTGAAGAACTTGGGACGGGGCAGTTCTTC. The V gene is TRBV6-1, the J gene TRBJ2-1; the D call may be TRBD1 or TRBD2 (5 bases each). V lost 1 base, J lost 12 bases, and 13 bases lay in between. The germline CDR1 and CDR2 sequences are MNHNS and SASEGT. CDR3 size: 13 residues.

The CDR3 bases are TGCGCCAGCAGCTTGCGGGGGATTAGCACAGATACGCAGTATTTT. Translating it yields CASSLRGISTDTQYF. The J gene is TRBJ2-3, the V gene TRBV5-1; TRBD2 is a possible D gene (6 bases). This CDR3 spans 15 amino acids. CDR1 is SGHRS and CDR2 is YFSETQ in the germline V gene. V lost 1 base and J lost 0, with 9 bases in between.

This clonotype was detected ten times or more. The CDR3 region has the DNA TGTGCCAGCAGGGGACTGAGAGAGCAGTACGTC. This sequence encodes CASRGLREQYV. V and J are TRBV21-1 and TRBJ2-7; the table calls TRBD2, which could not be checked here. TRBV21-1 has pseudogene status. The CDR3 extends over 11 amino acids.

This clonotype was seen only a few times. The V gene is TRBV20-1, the J gene TRBJ1-2, with D maybe TRBD1 (5 bases). Germline CDR1 and CDR2: DFQATT and SNEGSKA (reference sequence). V was shortened by 2 bases and J by 8 bases, with 18 bases between the two germline ends. The CDR3 consists of 14 residues. Here the CDR3 DNA reads TGCAGTGCTAGAAGGCAGGGTGTCGGTTTGGGCTACACCTTC. The encoded protein is CSARRQGVGLGYTF.

This clonotype has only a few counts. The chain employs TRBV5-1 and TRBJ1-2; D gene ambiguous. CDR1 is SGHRS and CDR2 is YFSETQ in the germline V gene. The CDR3 consists of 14 residues. V lost 0 bases to trimming and J lost 8 bases, with 14 bases between them. As DNA, the CDR3 is TGCGCCAGCAGCTTGGCCGGGCAAGACACAGGCTACACCTTC. This encodes CASSLAGQDTGYTF.

The chain recombines TRBV29-1 with TRBJ2-1, with D unresolved. CDR1 is SQVTM, CDR2 ANQGSEA, per germline. CDR3 length: 13 residues. Trimming cost V 7 bases and J 3 bases, with 13 bases left between them. The CDR3 region is CSGDVGYYNEQFF. The DNA of the CDR3 is TGCAGCGGAGACGTAGGTTACTACAATGAGCAGTTCTTC.

This clonotype was seen many times. The chain uses TRBV7-3 and TRBJ2-3; D not resolved. This CDR3 has 12 residues. The germline V gene encodes CDR1 SGHTA and CDR2 FQGTGA. With 5 bases removed from V and 2 bases from J, the gap between germline ends came to 5 bases. The CDR3 reads CASSRDTDTQYF. CDR3 in DNA: TGTGCCAGCAGCCGCGACACAGATACGCAGTATTTT.

CDR3 nucleotide sequence: TGTGCCAGCAGCGTAGGCCTGGGCCCCTACGAGCAGTACGTC. It translates to CASSVGLGPYEQYV. This chain links TRBV9 with TRBJ2-7; no clear D gene. CDR3 size: 14 residues. Germline lookup yields CDR1 SGDLS and CDR2 YYNGEE. V was trimmed by 0 bases and J by 2 bases, leaving 9 bases between them.

This clonotype has more than one count but fewer than ten. This rearrangement joins TRBV20-1 to TRBJ2-7; 12 bases are shared with TRBD2. The CDR3 spans 13 residues. Looked up from germline, CDR1 is DFQATT and CDR2 is SNEGSKA (reference sequence). V lost 5 bases, J lost 2 bases, and 1 base stayed unmatched. As DNA, the CDR3 is TGCAGTGCTTGGACTAGCGGGGCCTACGAGCAGTACGTC. It translates to CSAWTSGAYEQYV.

In this sample, this clonotype turned up a few times. The V call is TRBV11-2, the J call TRBJ2-3; maybe TRBD2 (6 bases). This CDR3 is built from 15 residues. V was shortened by 4 bases and J by 2 bases, with 13 bases between the two germline ends. Germline-derived CDR1 and CDR2 are SGHAT and FQNNGV. This chain's CDR3 is CASSSQEGSTDTQYF. DNA of the CDR3: TGTGCCAGCAGCTCCCAGGAGGGGTCCACAGATACGCAGTATTTT. The full variable domain, with the rest looked up from reference TRBV11-2 and TRBJ2-3, is EAGVAQSPRYKIIEKRQSVAFWCNPISGHATLYWYQQILGQGPKLLIQFQNNGVVDDSQLPKDRFSAERLKGVDSTLKIQPAKLEDSAVYLCASSSQEGSTDTQYFGPGTRLTVL.

J is TRBJ2-5 and V is TRBV4-1; TRBD1 matches 9 bases. Germline CDR1 and CDR2: MGHRA and YSYEKL. After removal of 2 bases from V and 5 bases from J, the junction contained 6 bases not matched to a gene. This CDR3 region has 15 residues. The CDR3 DNA sequence: TGCGCCAGCAGCCAACCCCACAGGGGGCAGGAGACCCAGTACTTC. Protein sequence: CASSQPHRGQETQYF.

The rearrangement uses TRBV21-1 and TRBJ1-2. TRBV21-1 constitutes a pseudogene. The CDR3 is 12 residues long. CDR3 DNA sequence: TGTGCCAGCAGCAAAGATAACTGGGGCTACACCTTC. This translates into CASSKDNWGYTF.

This clonotype was counted between two and nine times. The rearrangement links TRBV9 to TRBJ2-5; the match to TRBD1 covers 10 bases. CDR1 is SGDLS and CDR2 is YYNGEE in the germline V gene. This CDR3 is built from 15 residues. With 3 bases clipped from V and 2 bases from J, the junction kept 4 bases outside the gene matches. CDR3 in amino acids: CASSETGGPQETQYF. In DNA form, the CDR3 reads TGTGCCAGCAGCGAGACAGGGGGCCCTCAAGAGACCCAGTACTTC.

This clonotype was seen many times. The chain joins TRBV7-6 to TRBJ2-2, with D maybe TRBD1 (7 bases). CDR1 SGHVS and CDR2 FNYEAQ come from the germline V gene. This CDR3 is 16 amino acids long. V was cut by 3 bases and J by 2 bases, with 13 bases left in between. The CDR3 region has the DNA TGTGCCAGCAGCTTTGCAGGGGGACTCAACACCGGGGAGCTGTTTTTT. This translates into CASSFAGGLNTGELFF.

The J gene is TRBJ1-2, the V gene TRBV7-2; tentative D call: TRBD1 (6 bases). The CDR3 runs to 17 residues. Germline V lookup: CDR1 SGHTA, CDR2 FQGNSA. V lost 5 bases and J lost 4, with 23 bases in between. In nucleotides, the CDR3 is TGTGCCAGCAGCCCATCTCCGGGTACAGGGCCTCCCTATGGCTACACCTTC. Amino acids: CASSPSPGTGPPYGYTF. Supplemented by reference TRBV7-2 and TRBJ1-2, the full variable domain reads GAGVSQSPSNKVTEKGKDVELRCDPISGHTALYWYRQSLGQGLEFLIYFQGNSAPDKSGLPSDRFSAERTGGSVSTLTIQRTQQEDSAVYLCASSPSPGTGPPYGYTFGSGTRLTVV.

This clonotype was seen a few times. The chain's CDR3 is CSARDRGFRQFF. The CDR3 nucleotides read TGCAGTGCCCGGGACAGGGGGTTTAGGCAGTTCTTC. The chain couples TRBV20-1 to TRBJ2-1, with 11 bases identical to TRBD1. Unmatched junction bases numbered 7, after V lost 6 bases and J lost 12 bases. The CDR3 is made up of 12 amino acids. The germline V gene has CDR1 DFQATT and CDR2 SNEGSKA (reference sequence).

The table lists this clonotype with many counts. This sequence joins TRBV7-2 and TRBJ2-1; possible D gene TRBD1, 6 bases. Per the germline V gene, CDR1 is SGHTA and CDR2 is FQGNSA. This CDR3 is 14 amino acids long. V was clipped by 5 bases and J by 8 bases, with 16 bases between them. In nucleotides, the CDR3 is TGTGCCAGCAGCACGACCCAGGGGATTCATGAGCAGTTCTTC. This codes for CASSTTQGIHEQFF. Drawing the rest from reference TRBV7-2 and TRBJ2-1, the complete variable domain is GAGVSQSPSNKVTEKGKDVELRCDPISGHTALYWYRQSLGQGLEFLIYFQGNSAPDKSGLPSDRFSAERTGGSVSTLTIQRTQQEDSAVYLCASSTTQGIHEQFFGPGTRLTVL.

V gene TRBV3-1 combines with J gene TRBJ1-1, with D unclear. CDR3 length equals 13 residues. Germline CDR1 reads LGHDT; CDR2 reads YNNKEL (reference sequence). The ends were cut back, 2 bases at V and 1 base at J, with 5 bases in the middle. The CDR3: CASSQYGNTEAFF. The CDR3 nucleotides are TGTGCCAGCAGCCAATACGGGAACACTGAAGCTTTCTTT.

This chain links TRBV5-1 with TRBJ2-3, with 9 positions matching TRBD2. Germline V CDR1 and CDR2: SGHRS, YFSETQ. The CDR3 has 17 residues. After removal of 2 bases from V and 5 bases from J, the junction contained 12 bases not matched to a gene. The DNA for the CDR3 is TGCGCCAGCAGCTTACCGACCGGCGGGGGGGCGGGAGATACGCAGTATTTT. Residues: CASSLPTGGGAGDTQYF.